This section outlines one T cell receptor beta chain sequence together with its context. Its specificity is not known. TCRdb's table, derived via immunoSEQ multiplex PCR, lists solely in-frame clones and lacks some. The profile shows about 350,000 clones, roughly 94% of them singletons. This record belongs to a study of Ad26.COV2.S vaccination and SARS-CoV-2 variants. Whole-study findings and limits: Total T cell responses may have been underestimated by the TCR breadth and depth analyses. Vaccine and placebo recipients had similar non-spike TCR breadth. Vaccinees displayed broader spike-specific TCR repertoires than placebo recipients.

This TCR derives from a human donor who had recovered from COVID-19. This specimen consisted of peripheral blood, obtained after recovery from COVID-19.

CDR3 bases: TGTGCCAGCAGCTTCTCCCGAAACGAGCAGTACTTC. It translates to CASSFSRNEQYF. The V gene is TRBV5-6, the J gene TRBJ2-7; unclear D gene. CDR1 SGHDT and CDR2 YYEEEE come from the germline V gene. This CDR3 is built from 12 residues. The V end was cut by 2 bases, the J end by 5 bases, with 8 bases between. Complete variable domain (other parts from reference TRBV5-6 and TRBJ2-7): DAGVTQSPTHLIKTRGQQVTLRCSPKSGHDTVSWYQQALGQGPQFIFQYYEEEERQRGNFPDRFSGHQFPNYSSELNVNALLLGDSALYLCASSFSRNEQYFGPGTRLTVT.